These 10 T cell receptor beta chains came from one sample sequenced in a study of cytomegalovirus exposure and HLA in healthy donors. The protocol was immunoSEQ multiplex PCR, while the TCRdb copy is restricted to in-frame clones and leaves out a portion. The sample carries over 110,000 clones, roughly nine tenths recorded once. The sample was PBMCs. The receptors stem from a man between 18 and 29 years old in good health and CMV-seronegative.

The chain links TRBV11-2 to TRBJ1-6; TRBD1 matches 8 bases. This CDR3 is 17 amino acids long. Germline CDR1 reads SGHAT; CDR2 reads FQNNGV. The trim removed 5 bases at V and 8 bases at J, leaving 14 bases unmatched. For the CDR3, the DNA is TGTGCCAGCAGCCATAACCCTGCAGGGGGCGGCGATTCACCCCTCCACTTT. Translating it yields CASSHNPAGGGDSPLHF.

This clone was observed a few times. V is TRBV2 and J is TRBJ1-2; 9 nucleotides line up with TRBD1. The CDR3 spans 14 residues. V shed 5 bases and J 8 bases; nucleotides not matched to a gene: 9. Germline V CDR1 and CDR2: SNHLY, FYNNEI. CDR3 region: CASSPGQGTEGYTF. The CDR3 region has the DNA TGTGCCAGCAGTCCGGGACAGGGAACCGAGGGCTACACCTTC.

This clone appeared a few times. J is TRBJ2-7 and V is TRBV7-9; possible D gene TRBD2, 5 bases. Germline V CDR1 and CDR2: SEHNR, FQNEAQ (reference sequence). The CDR3 covers 13 residues. V dropped 5 bases and J dropped 3 bases, with 11 bases sitting between them. Here the CDR3 DNA reads TGTGCCAGCAGCCCGAGGACTCACTACGAGCAGTACTTC. Protein sequence: CASSPRTHYEQYF.

V is TRBV5-6 and J is TRBJ1-2, with TRBD1 matching over 11 bases. V lost 0 bases, J lost 7 bases, and 5 bases stayed unmatched. The CDR3 consists of 15 residues. CDR1 is SGHDT and CDR2 is YYEEEE in the germline V gene. The CDR3 loop reads CASSLADRGPSGYTF. The CDR3 region has the DNA TGTGCCAGCAGCTTGGCGGACAGGGGGCCAAGTGGCTACACCTTC.

The chain links TRBV6-6 to TRBJ2-7; 8 nucleotides line up with TRBD1. The CDR3 totals 14 residues. CDR1 is MNHNY and CDR2 is SVGAGI in the germline V gene (reference sequence). The J segment lost 4 bases and the V segment lost 5 bases, leaving 7 bases of the junction unmatched. CDR3 bases: TGTGCCAGCAGTGACAGGGGCGAGGAATACGAGCAGTACTTC. Residues: CASSDRGEEYEQYF.

In this sample, this clone turned up once. CDR3 loop: CASSLGGPRYNEQFF. In nucleotides, the CDR3 is TGTGCCAGCAGCTTAGGGGGGCCGCGTTACAATGAGCAGTTCTTC. This sequence joins TRBV7-2 and TRBJ2-1, with D possibly TRBD1 on 6 matching bases. V lost 1 base to trimming and J lost 4 bases, with 11 bases between them. The CDR3 loop spans 15 amino acids. CDR1 and CDR2 (germline): SGHTA, FQGNSA.

This chain links TRBV18 with TRBJ2-7; the D gene is possibly TRBD2 (5 bases). The germline V and J ends were trimmed by 3 bases and 4 bases, with 13 bases remaining between them. The CDR3 covers 14 residues. Per the germline V gene, CDR1 is KGHSH and CDR2 is LQKENI. The CDR3 nucleotides read TGTGCCAGCTCACCGCCTAGCCTCCCATACGAGCAGTACTTC. Residues: CASSPPSLPYEQYF.

The CDR3, as DNA: TGTGCCAGCAGCTTAGATCCTCAGGCAGGGGTTGATGAAGCTTTCTTT. Its translation: CASSLDPQAGVDEAFF. This chain links TRBV7-2 with TRBJ1-1; a weak D match, TRBD1 (6 bases). Deletions cut 1 base from V and 7 bases from J, with 19 bases between. The CDR3 totals 16 residues. Germline CDR1 reads SGHTA; CDR2 reads FQGNSA. Complete variable domain (other parts from reference TRBV7-2 and TRBJ1-1): GAGVSQSPSNKVTEKGKDVELRCDPISGHTALYWYRQSLGQGLEFLIYFQGNSAPDKSGLPSDRFSAERTGGSVSTLTIQRTQQEDSAVYLCASSLDPQAGVDEAFFGQGTRLTVV.

V usage is TRBV5-1 and J usage is TRBJ2-7, with no clear D. Germline CDR1 and CDR2: SGHRS and YFSETQ. The V and J ends lost 0 bases and 0 bases respectively, with 10 bases between them. There are 15 residues in the CDR3. CDR3 protein: CASSLVLTASYEQYF. The CDR3 nucleotides read TGCGCCAGCAGCTTGGTTCTCACAGCCTCCTACGAGCAGTACTTC.

The chain employs TRBV6-1 and TRBJ2-7; 9 bases match TRBD1. CDR3 length equals 15 residues. CDR1 is MNHNS, CDR2 SASEGT, per germline. Unmatched junction bases numbered 6, after V lost 6 bases and J lost 0 bases. In DNA form, the CDR3 reads TGTGCCAGCAGCCCGGGACAGGGCTACTCCTACGAGCAGTACTTC. Translating gives CASSPGQGYSYEQYF.